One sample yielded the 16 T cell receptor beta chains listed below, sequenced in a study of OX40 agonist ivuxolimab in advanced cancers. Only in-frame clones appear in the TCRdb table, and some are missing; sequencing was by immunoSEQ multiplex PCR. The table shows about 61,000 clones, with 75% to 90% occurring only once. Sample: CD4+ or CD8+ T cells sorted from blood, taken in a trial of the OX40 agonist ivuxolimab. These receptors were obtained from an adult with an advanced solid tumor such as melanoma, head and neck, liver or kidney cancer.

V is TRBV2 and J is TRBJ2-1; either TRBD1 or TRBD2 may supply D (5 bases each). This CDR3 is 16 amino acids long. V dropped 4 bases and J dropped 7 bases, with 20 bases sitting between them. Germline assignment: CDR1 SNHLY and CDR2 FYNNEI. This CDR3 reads CASSVSRGAGYNEQFF. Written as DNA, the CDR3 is TGTGCCAGCAGTGTAAGCCGAGGGGCAGGGTATAATGAGCAGTTCTTC. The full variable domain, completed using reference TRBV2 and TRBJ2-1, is EPEVTQTPSHQVTQMGQEVILRCVPISNHLYFYWYRQILGQKVEFLVSFYNNEISEKSEIFDDQFSVERPDGSNFTLKIRSTKLEDSAMYFCASSVSRGAGYNEQFFGPGTRLTVL.

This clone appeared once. CDR3 in DNA: TGTGCCAGCAGTGAATATAACGAGGCGGAGACCCAGTACTTC. Amino acid sequence: CASSEYNEAETQYF. The chain links TRBV25-1 to TRBJ2-5, with unresolved D. The CDR3 sequence is 14 residues long. With 0 bases removed from V and 5 bases from J, the gap between germline ends came to 10 bases. Germline values: CDR1 MGHDK, CDR2 SYGVNS. Full variable domain (rest looked up from reference TRBV25-1 and TRBJ2-5): EADIYQTPRYLVIGTGKKITLECSQTMGHDKMYWYQQDPGMELHLIHYSYGVNSTEKGDLSSESTVSRIRTEHFPLTLESARPSHTSQYLCASSEYNEAETQYFGPGTRLLVL.

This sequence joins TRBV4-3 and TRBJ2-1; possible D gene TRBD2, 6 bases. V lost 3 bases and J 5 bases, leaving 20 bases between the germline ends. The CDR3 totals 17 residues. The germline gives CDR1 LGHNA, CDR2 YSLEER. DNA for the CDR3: TGCGCCAGCAGCCAGGTGGCGATACGGGAGACTCACAATGAGCAGTTCTTC. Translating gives CASSQVAIRETHNEQFF.

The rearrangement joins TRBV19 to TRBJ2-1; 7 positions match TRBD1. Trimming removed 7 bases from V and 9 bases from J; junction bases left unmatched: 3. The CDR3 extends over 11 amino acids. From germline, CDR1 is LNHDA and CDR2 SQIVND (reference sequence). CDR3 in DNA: TGTGCCAGTAAGGGGGCCATTGAGCAGTTCTTC. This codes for CASKGAIEQFF.

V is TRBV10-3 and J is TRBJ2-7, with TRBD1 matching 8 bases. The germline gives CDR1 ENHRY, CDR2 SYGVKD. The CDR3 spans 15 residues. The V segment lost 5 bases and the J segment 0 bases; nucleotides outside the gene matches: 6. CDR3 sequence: CAISPWTGYSYEQYF. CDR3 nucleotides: TGTGCCATCAGTCCTTGGACAGGGTACTCCTACGAGCAGTACTTC.

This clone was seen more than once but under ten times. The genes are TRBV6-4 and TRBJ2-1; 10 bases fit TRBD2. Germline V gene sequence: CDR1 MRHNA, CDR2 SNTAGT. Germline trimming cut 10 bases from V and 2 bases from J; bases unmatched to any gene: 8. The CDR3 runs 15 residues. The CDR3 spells CAISEAGGPYNEQFF. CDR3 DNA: TGTGCCATCTCGGAAGCGGGAGGGCCCTACAATGAGCAGTTCTTC.

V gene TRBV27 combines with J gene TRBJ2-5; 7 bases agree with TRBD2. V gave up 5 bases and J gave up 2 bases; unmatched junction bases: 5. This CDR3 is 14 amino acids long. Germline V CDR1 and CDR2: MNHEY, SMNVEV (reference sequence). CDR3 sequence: CASSPLAEQETQYF. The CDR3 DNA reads TGTGCCAGCAGTCCGCTAGCGGAGCAAGAGACCCAGTACTTC.

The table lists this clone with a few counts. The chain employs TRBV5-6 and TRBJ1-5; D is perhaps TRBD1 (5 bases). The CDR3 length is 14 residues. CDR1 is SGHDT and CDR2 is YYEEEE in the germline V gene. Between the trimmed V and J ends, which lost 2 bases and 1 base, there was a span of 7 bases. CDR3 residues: CASSFQGSNQPQHF. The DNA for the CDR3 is TGTGCCAGCAGCTTTCAGGGAAGCAATCAGCCCCAGCATTTT. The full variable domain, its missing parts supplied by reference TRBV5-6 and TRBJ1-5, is DAGVTQSPTHLIKTRGQQVTLRCSPKSGHDTVSWYQQALGQGPQFIFQYYEEEERQRGNFPDRFSGHQFPNYSSELNVNALLLGDSALYLCASSFQGSNQPQHFGDGTRLSIL.

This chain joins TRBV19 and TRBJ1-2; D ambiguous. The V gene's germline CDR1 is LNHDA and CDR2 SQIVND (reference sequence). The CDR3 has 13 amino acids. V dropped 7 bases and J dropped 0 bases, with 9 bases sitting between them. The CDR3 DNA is TGTGCCAGTAACGGCGGAGCTAACTATGGCTACACCTTC. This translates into CASNGGANYGYTF.

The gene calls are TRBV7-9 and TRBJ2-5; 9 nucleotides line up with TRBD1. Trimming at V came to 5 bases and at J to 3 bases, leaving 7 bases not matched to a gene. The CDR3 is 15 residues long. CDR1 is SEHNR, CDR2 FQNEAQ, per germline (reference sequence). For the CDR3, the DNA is TGTGCCAGCAGCCAACCTCGGGACAGGGAAGAGACCCAGTACTTC. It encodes CASSQPRDREETQYF. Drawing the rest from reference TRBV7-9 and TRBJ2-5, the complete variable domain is DTGVSQNPRHKITKRGQNVTFRCDPISEHNRLYWYRQTLGQGPEFLTYFQNEAQLEKSRLLSDRFSAERPKGSFSTLEIQRTEQGDSAMYLCASSQPRDREETQYFGPGTRLLVL.

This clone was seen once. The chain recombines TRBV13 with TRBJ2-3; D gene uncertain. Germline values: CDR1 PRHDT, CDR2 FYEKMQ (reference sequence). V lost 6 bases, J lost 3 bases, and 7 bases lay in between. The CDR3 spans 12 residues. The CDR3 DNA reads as TGTGCCAGCAGTTTTATTACAGATACGCAGTATTTT. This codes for CASSFITDTQYF.

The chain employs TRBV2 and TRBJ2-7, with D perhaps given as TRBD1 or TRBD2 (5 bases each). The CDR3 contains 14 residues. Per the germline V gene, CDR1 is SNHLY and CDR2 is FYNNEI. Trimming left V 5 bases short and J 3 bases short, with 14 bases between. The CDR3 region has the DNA TGTGCCAGCAGTCTCTGGGACCGAGACTACGAGCAGTACTTC. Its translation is CASSLWDRDYEQYF.

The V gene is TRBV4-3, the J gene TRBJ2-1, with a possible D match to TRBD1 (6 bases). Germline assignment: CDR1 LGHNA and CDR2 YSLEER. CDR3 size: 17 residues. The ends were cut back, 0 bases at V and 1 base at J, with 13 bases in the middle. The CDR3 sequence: CASSQDEGGYSYNEQFF. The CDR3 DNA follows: TGCGCCAGCAGCCAAGATGAAGGGGGTTATTCCTACAATGAGCAGTTCTTC.

The CDR3 protein is CASSPSGGDSNQPQHF. CDR3 sequence (DNA): TGTGCCAGCAGTCCCTCCGGAGGCGATAGCAATCAGCCCCAGCATTTT. The genes are TRBV27 and TRBJ1-5; D is ambiguous. The CDR3 runs to 16 residues. Looked up from germline, CDR1 is MNHEY and CDR2 is SMNVEV (reference sequence). Trimming took 5 bases from V and 0 from J, leaving 14 bases between them.

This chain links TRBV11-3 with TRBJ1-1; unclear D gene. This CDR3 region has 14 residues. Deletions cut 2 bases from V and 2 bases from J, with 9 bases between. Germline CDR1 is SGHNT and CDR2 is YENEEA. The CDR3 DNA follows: TGTGCCAGCAGCTTAACAGAGGGAAACACTGAAGCTTTCTTT. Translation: CASSLTEGNTEAFF.

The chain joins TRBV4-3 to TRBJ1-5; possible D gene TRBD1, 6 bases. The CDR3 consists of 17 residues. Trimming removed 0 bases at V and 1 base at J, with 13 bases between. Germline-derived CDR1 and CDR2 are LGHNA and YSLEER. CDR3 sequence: CASSQDNQGQSNQPQHF. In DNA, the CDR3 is TGCGCCAGCAGCCAAGATAATCAGGGACAAAGCAATCAGCCCCAGCATTTT.